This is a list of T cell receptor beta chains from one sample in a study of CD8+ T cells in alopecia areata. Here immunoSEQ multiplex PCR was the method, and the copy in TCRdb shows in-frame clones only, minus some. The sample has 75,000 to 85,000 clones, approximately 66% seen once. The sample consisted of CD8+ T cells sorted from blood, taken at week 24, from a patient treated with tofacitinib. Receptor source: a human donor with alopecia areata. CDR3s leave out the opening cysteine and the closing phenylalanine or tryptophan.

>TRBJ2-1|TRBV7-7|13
ASSLDDTSYNEQF
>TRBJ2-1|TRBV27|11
ASSRGSYNEQF
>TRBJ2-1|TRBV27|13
ASSFAGTGVTEQF
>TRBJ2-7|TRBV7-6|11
ASSLGWNYEQY
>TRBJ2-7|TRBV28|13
ASRAGVLSSYEQY
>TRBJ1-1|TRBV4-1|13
ASSQGGQGHTEAF
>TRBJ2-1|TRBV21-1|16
ASSKVGTGGWVYNEQF
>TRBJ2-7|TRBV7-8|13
ASSLGTSGSSEQY
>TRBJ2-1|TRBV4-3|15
ASSPDLAGYSYNEQF
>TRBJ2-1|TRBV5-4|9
ASSLGSTMF
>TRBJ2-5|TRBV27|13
ASRPVGHNQETQY
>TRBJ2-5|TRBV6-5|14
ASSYLGGPPQETQY
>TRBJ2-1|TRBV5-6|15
ASSLELTLSSYNEQF
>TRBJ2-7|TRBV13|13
ASSLAGEGRYEQY
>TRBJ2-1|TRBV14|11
ASSRTGYNEQF
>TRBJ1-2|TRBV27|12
ASSLGRVAGGYT
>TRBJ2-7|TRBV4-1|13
ASSQDRQYVYEQY
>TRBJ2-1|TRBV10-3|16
AIRPGLAGPSSYNEQF
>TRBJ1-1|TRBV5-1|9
ASSFGTEAF
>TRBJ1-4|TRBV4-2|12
ASSQGSPGEKLF
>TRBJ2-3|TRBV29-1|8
STFTDTQY
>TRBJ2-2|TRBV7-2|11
ASSALKSGELF
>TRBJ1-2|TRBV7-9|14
ASSLTPRAENYGYT
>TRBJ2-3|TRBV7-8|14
ASSPTSGGTTDTQY
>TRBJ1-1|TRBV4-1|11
ASSQGTGTEAF
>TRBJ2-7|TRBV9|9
ASSSPQEQY
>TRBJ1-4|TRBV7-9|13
ASSSYTTTNEKLF
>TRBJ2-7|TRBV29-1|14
SVAENPGQYTYEQY
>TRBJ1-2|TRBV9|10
ASSVEGESYT
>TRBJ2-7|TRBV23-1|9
ARDRDYEQY
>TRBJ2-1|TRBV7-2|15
ASSFGLGQVAYNEQF
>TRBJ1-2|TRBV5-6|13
ASSFRQGWMSGYT
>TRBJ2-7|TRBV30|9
AGKTGYEQY
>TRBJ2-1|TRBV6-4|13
ASSRTSGSSNEQF
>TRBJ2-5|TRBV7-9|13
ASSFGGAAQETQY
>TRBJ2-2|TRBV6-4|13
ATTYPHQNTGELF
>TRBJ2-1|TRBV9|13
ASSVGTGGRAGLF
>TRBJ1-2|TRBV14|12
ASSQGGTNYGYT
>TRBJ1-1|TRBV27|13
ASSPTGTGRAEAF
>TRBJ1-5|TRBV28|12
ASRKTGGNQPQH
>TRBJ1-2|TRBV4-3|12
ASSQLGSNYGYT
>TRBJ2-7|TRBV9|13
ASSAGTGPSYEQY
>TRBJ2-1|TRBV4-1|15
ASSQRNREGAYNEQF
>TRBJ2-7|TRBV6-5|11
ASSYGETYEQY
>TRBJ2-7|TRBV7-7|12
ASSVGSGGYEQY
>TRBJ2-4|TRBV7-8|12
ASTPDPGGNIQY
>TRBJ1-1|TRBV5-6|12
ASSPWTGYTEAF
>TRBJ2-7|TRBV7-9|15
ASSLASGFREGREQY
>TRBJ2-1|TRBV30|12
AWSAGQGYNEQF
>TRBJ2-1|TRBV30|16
AWIGRGRLAGAHNEQF
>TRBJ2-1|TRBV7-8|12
AEAASATDNEQF
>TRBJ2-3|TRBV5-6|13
ASSLALAGTDTQY
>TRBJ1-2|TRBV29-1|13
SVEDPQGLGYGYT
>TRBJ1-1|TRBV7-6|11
ASSHQENTEAF